The 4 T cell receptor beta chains presented below share a single source sample, sequenced in a study of blood T cell repertoires in COVID-19. The table came from immunoSEQ multiplex PCR; TCRdb's copy has only in-frame clones and leaves some out. Of 250,000 to 300,000 clones in the sample, around nine tenths were seen once. The sequenced material came from PBMCs or T cells enriched from blood (not recorded which). These receptors all stem from a woman in her thirties or forties who had recovered from COVID-19.

The genes are TRBV9 and TRBJ1-3, with unresolved D. The V end lost 3 bases, the J end lost 0 bases, and 4 bases lay between the germline ends. The CDR3 has 13 residues. Germline V lookup: CDR1 SGDLS, CDR2 YYNGEE. The CDR3 here is CASSEPSGNTIYF. The CDR3 nucleotides read TGTGCCAGCAGCGAGCCCTCTGGAAACACCATATATTTT. The entire variable domain, with the rest obtained from reference TRBV9 and TRBJ1-3, is as follows: DSGVTQTPKHLITATGQRVTLRCSPRSGDLSVYWYQQSLDQGLQFLIQYYNGEERAKGNILERFSAQQFPDLHSELNLSSLELGDSALYFCASSEPSGNTIYFGEGSWLTVV.

This clone was picked up a small number of times. The gene calls are TRBV18 and TRBJ2-1, with 11 positions matching TRBD2. The trim removed 4 bases at V and 5 bases at J, leaving 4 bases unmatched. This CDR3 contains 15 residues. Germline lookup yields CDR1 KGHSH and CDR2 LQKENI. As DNA, the CDR3 is TGTGCCAGCTCACGAACGGGACTAGCGGACAATGAGCAGTTCTTC. This codes for CASSRTGLADNEQFF.

The V gene is TRBV7-9, the J gene TRBJ2-7, with D unresolved. Germline V gene lookup returns CDR1 SEHNR and CDR2 FQNEAQ (reference sequence). V was shortened by 0 bases and J by 3 bases, with 18 bases between the two germline ends. The CDR3 is made up of 17 amino acids. The CDR3 is CASSLAGTAEPHYEQYF. CDR3 sequence (DNA): TGTGCCAGCAGCTTAGCCGGAACGGCGGAGCCCCACTACGAGCAGTACTTC. Full variable domain (outside the CDR3, taken from reference TRBV7-9 and TRBJ2-7): DTGVSQNPRHKITKRGQNVTFRCDPISEHNRLYWYRQTLGQGPEFLTYFQNEAQLEKSRLLSDRFSAERPKGSFSTLEIQRTEQGDSAMYLCASSLAGTAEPHYEQYFGPGTRLTVT.

The chain carries TRBV10-3 and TRBJ1-2, with TRBD1 matching over 8 bases. CDR1 ENHRY and CDR2 SYGVKD come from the germline V gene. This CDR3 is built from 12 residues. Trimming at V came to 3 bases and at J to 8 bases, leaving 2 bases not matched to a gene. CDR3 amino acids: CAISEQGGGYTF. The CDR3 DNA follows: TGTGCCATCAGTGAACAGGGGGGAGGCTACACCTTC.